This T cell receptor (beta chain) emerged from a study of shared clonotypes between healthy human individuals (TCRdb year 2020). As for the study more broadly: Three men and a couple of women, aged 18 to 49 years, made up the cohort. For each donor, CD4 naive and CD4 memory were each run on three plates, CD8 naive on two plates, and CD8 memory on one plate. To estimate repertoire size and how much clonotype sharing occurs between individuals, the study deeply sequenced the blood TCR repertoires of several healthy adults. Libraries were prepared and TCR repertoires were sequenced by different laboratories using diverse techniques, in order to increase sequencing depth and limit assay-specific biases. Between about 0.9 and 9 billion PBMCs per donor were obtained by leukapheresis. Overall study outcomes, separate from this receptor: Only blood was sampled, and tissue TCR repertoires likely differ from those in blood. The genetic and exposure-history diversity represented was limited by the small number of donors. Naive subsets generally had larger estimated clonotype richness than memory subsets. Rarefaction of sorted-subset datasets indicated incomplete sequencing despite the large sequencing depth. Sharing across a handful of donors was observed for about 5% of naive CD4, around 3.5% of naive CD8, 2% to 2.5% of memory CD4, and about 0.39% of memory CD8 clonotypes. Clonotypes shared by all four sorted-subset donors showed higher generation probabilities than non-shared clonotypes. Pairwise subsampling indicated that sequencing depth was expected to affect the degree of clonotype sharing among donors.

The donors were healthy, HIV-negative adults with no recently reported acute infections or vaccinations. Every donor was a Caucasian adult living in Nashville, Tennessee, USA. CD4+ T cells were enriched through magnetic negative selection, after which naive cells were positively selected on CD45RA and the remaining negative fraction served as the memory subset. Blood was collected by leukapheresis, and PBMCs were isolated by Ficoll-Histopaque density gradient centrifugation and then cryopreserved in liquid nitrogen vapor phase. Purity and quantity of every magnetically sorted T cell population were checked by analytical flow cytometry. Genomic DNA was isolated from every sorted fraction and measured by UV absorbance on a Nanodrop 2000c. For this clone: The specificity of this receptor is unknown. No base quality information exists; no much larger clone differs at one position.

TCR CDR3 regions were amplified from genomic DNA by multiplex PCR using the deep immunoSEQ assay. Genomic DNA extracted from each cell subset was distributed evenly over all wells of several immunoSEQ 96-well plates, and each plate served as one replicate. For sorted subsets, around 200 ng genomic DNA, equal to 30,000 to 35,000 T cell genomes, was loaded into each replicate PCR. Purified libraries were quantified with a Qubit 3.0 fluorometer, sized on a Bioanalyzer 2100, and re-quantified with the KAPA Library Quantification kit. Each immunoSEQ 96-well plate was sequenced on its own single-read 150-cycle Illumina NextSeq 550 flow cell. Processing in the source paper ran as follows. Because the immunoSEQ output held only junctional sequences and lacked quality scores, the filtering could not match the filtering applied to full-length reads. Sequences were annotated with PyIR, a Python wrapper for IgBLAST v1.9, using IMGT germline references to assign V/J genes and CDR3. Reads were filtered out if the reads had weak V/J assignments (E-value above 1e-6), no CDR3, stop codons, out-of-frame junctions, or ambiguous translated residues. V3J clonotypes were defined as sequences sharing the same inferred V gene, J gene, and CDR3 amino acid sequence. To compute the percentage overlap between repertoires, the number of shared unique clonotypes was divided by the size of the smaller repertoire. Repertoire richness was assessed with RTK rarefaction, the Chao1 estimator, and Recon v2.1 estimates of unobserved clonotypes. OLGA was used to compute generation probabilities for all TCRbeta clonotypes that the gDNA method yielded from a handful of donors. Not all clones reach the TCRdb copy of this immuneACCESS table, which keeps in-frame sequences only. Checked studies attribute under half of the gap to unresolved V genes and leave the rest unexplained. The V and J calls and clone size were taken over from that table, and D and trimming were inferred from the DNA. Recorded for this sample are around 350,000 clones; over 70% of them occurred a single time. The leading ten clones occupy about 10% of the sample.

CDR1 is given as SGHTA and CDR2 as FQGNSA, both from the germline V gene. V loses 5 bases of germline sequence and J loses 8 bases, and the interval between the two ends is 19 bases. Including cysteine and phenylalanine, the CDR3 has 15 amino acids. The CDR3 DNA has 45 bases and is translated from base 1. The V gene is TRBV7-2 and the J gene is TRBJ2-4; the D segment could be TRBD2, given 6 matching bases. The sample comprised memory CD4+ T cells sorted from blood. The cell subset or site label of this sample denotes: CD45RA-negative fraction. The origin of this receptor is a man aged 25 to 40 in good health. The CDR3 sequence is CASSPTIGGWDIQYF. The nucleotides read TGTGCCAGCAGCCCCACGATCGGGGGTTGGGACATTCAGTACTTC.